The sequence of this TCR beta chain was determined in a study of blood T cell repertoires in COVID-19. Study-level background: Samples of COVID-19 (acute and convalescent) were obtained from the United States, Italy and Spain.

CDR3 length: 12 amino acids. Trimming at V came to 5 bases and at J to 12 bases, leaving 9 bases not matched to a gene. Germline lookup yields CDR1 SEHNR and CDR2 FQNEAQ (reference sequence). Seattle researchers signed up patients amid active infection and tracked them longitudinally. Under the authors' procedure: Using reference gene primer amplification, nucleated cell counts were estimated. The repertoire was sequenced with immunoSEQ multiplex PCR; TCRdb's copy has only in-frame clones and lacks some. That table supplies the V and J calls and clone size; D and trimming were determined from the DNA. The data show about 150,000 clones, 80% to 90% seen once.

The sequence was collected from a young man with COVID-19, enrolled during active disease. Sequencing used peripheral blood. V and J are TRBV7-9 and TRBJ1-2, with 7 bases fitting TRBD1. This chain's CDR3 is CASSLGTAPNTF. The CDR3 DNA reads as TGTGCCAGCAGCCTCGGGACAGCGCCGAACACCTTC. The whole variable domain, filled in from reference TRBV7-9 and TRBJ1-2, reads DTGVSQNPRHKITKRGQNVTFRCDPISEHNRLYWYRQTLGQGPEFLTYFQNEAQLEKSRLLSDRFSAERPKGSFSTLEIQRTEQGDSAMYLCASSLGTAPNTFGSGTRLTVV.